One and the same sample provided the 16 T cell receptor beta chains below, sequenced in a study of Graves' ophthalmopathy and Graves' hyperthyroidism (dated by TCRdb to between 2018 and 2020). The instrument given in TCRdb is Illumina HiSeq 2000. For repertoire sequencing, the TCR beta CDR3 regions were amplified from RNA transcripts. The first round of RT-PCR was done with HTBI primers and the Qiagen OneStep RT-PCR kit, and was followed by a second round of multiplex PCR, then size selection and purification. TCRdb reran the public reads through fastp at Q25 and MiXCR, keeping productive beta chains. CDR3 protein duplicates are merged, each entry listing the most common genes and DNA. The sample table lists over 14,000 distinct CDR3 sequences, 50% of them with a count of one. Together, the top ten hold around 50% of the sample. Sequencing used peripheral blood. The source of these receptors is a woman between 25 and 40 years old with Graves' ophthalmopathy. Donor details come from another sample of the same person, matched by shared clones.

The count of this clonotype is one. The genes are TRBV20-1 and TRBJ1-5, with D tentatively TRBD1 (5 bases). Trimming left V 6 bases short and J 6 bases short, with 27 bases between. The germline CDR1 and CDR2 sequences are DFQATT and SNEGSKA (reference sequence). This CDR3 region has 17 residues. For the CDR3, the DNA is TGCAGTGCGGACGGGGGTAACTACCTTTCGAGGGGTCAGCCCCAGCATTTT. This codes for CSADGGNYLSRGQPQHF.

This clonotype was found many times. V usage is TRBV20-1 and J usage is TRBJ1-6; D is possibly TRBD1 (5 bases). The CDR3 sequence is 14 residues long. Germline values: CDR1 DFQATT, CDR2 SNEGSKA (reference sequence). Trimming stripped 5 bases from V and 6 bases from J, with 14 bases between. The CDR3 loop is CSASGETANSPLHF. The CDR3 DNA reads as TGCAGTGCTTCGGGGGAGACGGCTAATTCACCCCTCCACTTT.

The V call is TRBV12-3 or TRBV12-4, the J call TRBJ1-2, with D perhaps matching TRBD1 (6 bases). CDR3 size: 15 residues. With 6 bases removed from V and 4 bases from J, the gap between germline ends came to 18 bases. CDR3 in amino acids: CASSRATGFGYGYTF. CDR3 DNA sequence: TGTGCCAGCAGCCGCGCTACAGGGTTCGGCTATGGCTACACCTTC.

This chain joins TRBV27 and TRBJ2-7, with D maybe TRBD2 (6 bases). Trimming shortened V by 3 bases and J by 3 bases, and 9 bases separated the two germline ends. The germline V gene encodes CDR1 MNHEY and CDR2 SMNVEV (reference sequence). The CDR3 spans 13 residues. In nucleotides, the CDR3 is TGTGCCAGCAGTTTGGGGAGGAACTACGAGCAGTACTTC. Protein sequence: CASSLGRNYEQYF.

This clonotype was detected only once. As DNA, the CDR3 is TGTGCCATCAGGGGGGGAGAACGGGGGGCCTACGAGCAGTACTTC. Translated, it gives CAIRGGERGAYEQYF. J is TRBJ2-7 and V is TRBV10-3, with 7 bases identical to TRBD2. The trim removed 6 bases at V and 2 bases at J, leaving 10 bases unmatched. The germline CDR1 and CDR2 sequences are ENHRY and SYGVKD. There are 15 residues in the CDR3.

A few counts support this clonotype. The rearrangement links TRBV7-2 to TRBJ2-3; the D gene is possibly TRBD2 (6 bases). The germline V and J ends were trimmed by 5 bases and 1 base, with 16 bases remaining between them. CDR3 length: 16 amino acids. Germline V gene sequence: CDR1 SGHTA, CDR2 FQGNSA. CDR3: CASSTQSGSGTDTQYF. CDR3 bases: TGTGCCAGCAGCACCCAAAGCGGGTCTGGCACAGATACGCAGTATTTT.

Note on this clonotype: Mismatch with germline at one junction end may stem from a read error. The chain couples TRBV6-5 to TRBJ2-1; D may be TRBD2 (6 bases). The CDR3 covers 14 residues. Per the germline V gene, CDR1 is MNHEY and CDR2 is SVGAGI. Written as DNA, the CDR3 is TGTGCTAGCGGTTATGGGTGGCCAAACAATGAACAGTTCTTC. This gives the protein CASGYGWPNNEQFF.

The chain recombines TRBV2 with TRBJ2-2; D call uncertain. In germline, CDR1 is SNHLY, CDR2 FYNNEI. The CDR3 is 14 residues long. The V and J ends lost 3 bases and 3 bases respectively, with 8 bases between them. CDR3 sequence reads: CASSDGVHTGELFF. Here the CDR3 DNA reads TGTGCCAGCAGTGATGGGGTCCACACCGGGGAGCTGTTTTTT.

This clonotype has only a few counts. The V call is TRBV5-4, the J call TRBJ2-1; 11 positions agree with TRBD1. CDR1 and CDR2 (germline): SGHNT, YYREEE (reference sequence). CDR3 length: 16 amino acids. J gave up 3 bases and V 6 bases, and 8 bases lay outside the gene matches. DNA of the CDR3: TGTGCCAGCAACTATCGGACAGGGGGCAACTACAATGAGCAGTTCTTC. As protein: CASNYRTGGNYNEQFF.

Regarding this clonotype: In this CDR3 the conserved last residue, phenylalanine or tryptophan, is missing, so a read error is likely. The chain is built from TRBV20-1 and TRBJ2-3, with 12 nucleotides matching TRBD2. There are 15 residues in the CDR3. The V gene's germline CDR1 is DFQATT and CDR2 SNEGSKA (reference sequence). The CDR3 sequence: CSASTSGSITETQYY. The CDR3 coding sequence is TGCAGTGCATCGACTAGCGGGAGTATCACAGAAACGCAGTATTAT.

This clonotype was recorded a few times. The rearrangement links TRBV11-2 to TRBJ2-5; 8 bases are a match to TRBD1. From germline, CDR1 is SGHAT and CDR2 FQNNGV. The CDR3 extends over 15 amino acids. Unmatched junction bases numbered 7, after V lost 7 bases and J lost 0 bases. The CDR3 region is CASTKRQGNQETQYF. The CDR3 coding sequence is TGTGCCAGCACGAAGCGACAGGGGAACCAAGAGACCCAGTACTTC.

This clonotype was recorded a few times. V gene TRBV11-2 combines with J gene TRBJ2-7; 7 positions agree with TRBD1. V gave up 0 bases and J gave up 2 bases; unmatched junction bases: 13. Germline CDR1 SGHAT, CDR2 FQNNGV. This CDR3 has 18 amino acids. CDR3 loop: CASSLEGTGATLAYEQYF. The CDR3 DNA reads as TGTGCCAGCAGCTTAGAGGGAACAGGGGCGACCCTTGCCTACGAGCAGTACTTC.

This clonotype was seen repeatedly, ten times or more. V and J are TRBV10-2 and TRBJ1-6; D gene uncertain. This CDR3 comprises 14 residues. V was pared by 4 bases and J by 8 bases, with 12 bases between. CDR1 is WSHSY and CDR2 is SAAADI in the germline V gene. This chain's CDR3 is CASSVQPDDSPLHF. In DNA, the CDR3 is TGCGCCAGCAGTGTGCAACCGGATGATTCACCCCTCCACTTT.

This clonotype was found a few times. This sequence joins TRBV7-3 and TRBJ1-4; D remains unclear. The CDR3 is 13 residues long. V was clipped by 9 bases and J by 8 bases, with 16 bases between them. CDR1 and CDR2 (germline): SGHTA, FQGTGA. The CDR3 DNA reads TGTGCCAGTAAGGAACCCAAAGGAGAAAAACTGTTTTTT. As protein: CASKEPKGEKLFF.

The V gene is TRBV29-1, the J gene TRBJ1-2; D may be TRBD1 (5 bases). The CDR3 sequence is 15 residues long. Germline CDR1 SQVTM, CDR2 ANQGSEA. V lost 2 bases, J lost 1 base, and 14 bases lay in between. CDR3 sequence reads: CSVETGIGDNYGYTF. The CDR3 bases are TGCAGCGTTGAAACTGGAATAGGGGATAACTATGGCTACACCTTC.

This clonotype occurred many times. The CDR3 region is CASSLNNQPQHF. CDR3 coding DNA: TGTGCCAGCAGCTTAAACAATCAGCCCCAGCATTTT. The chain recombines TRBV7-2 with TRBJ1-5; D remains ambiguous. CDR1 SGHTA and CDR2 FQGNSA come from the germline V gene. V gave up 2 bases and J gave up 3 bases, with 2 bases separating them. CDR3 length equals 12 residues. Looking up the rest from reference TRBV7-2 and TRBJ1-5 gives the full variable domain: GAGVSQSPSNKVTEKGKDVELRCDPISGHTALYWYRQSLGQGLEFLIYFQGNSAPDKSGLPSDRFSAERTGGSVSTLTIQRTQQEDSAVYLCASSLNNQPQHFGDGTRLSIL.